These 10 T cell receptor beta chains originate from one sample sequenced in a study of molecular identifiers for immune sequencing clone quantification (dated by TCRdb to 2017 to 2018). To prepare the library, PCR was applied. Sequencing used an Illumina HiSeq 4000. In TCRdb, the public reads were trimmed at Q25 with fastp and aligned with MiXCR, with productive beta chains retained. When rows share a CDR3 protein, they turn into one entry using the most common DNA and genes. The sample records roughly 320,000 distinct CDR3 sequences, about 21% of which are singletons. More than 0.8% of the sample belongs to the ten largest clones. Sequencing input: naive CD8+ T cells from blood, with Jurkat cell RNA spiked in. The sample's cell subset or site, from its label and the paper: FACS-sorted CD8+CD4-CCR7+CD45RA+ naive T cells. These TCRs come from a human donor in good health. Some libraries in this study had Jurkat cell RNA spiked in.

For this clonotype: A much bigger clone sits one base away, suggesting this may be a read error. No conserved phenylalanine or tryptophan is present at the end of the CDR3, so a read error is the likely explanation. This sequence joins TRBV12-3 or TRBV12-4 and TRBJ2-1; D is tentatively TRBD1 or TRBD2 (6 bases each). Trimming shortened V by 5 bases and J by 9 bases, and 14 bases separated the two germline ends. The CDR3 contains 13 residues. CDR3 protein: CASSPPSGAEQFS. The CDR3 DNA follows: TGTGCCAGCAGTCCCCCTTCGGGGGCTGAGCAGTTCTCC.

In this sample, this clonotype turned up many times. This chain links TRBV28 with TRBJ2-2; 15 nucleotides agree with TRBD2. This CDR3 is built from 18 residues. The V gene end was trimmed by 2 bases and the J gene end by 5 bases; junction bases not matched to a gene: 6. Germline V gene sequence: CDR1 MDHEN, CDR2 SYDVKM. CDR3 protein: CASSLGLAGGPRTGELFF. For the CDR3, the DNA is TGTGCCAGCAGTTTAGGACTAGCGGGAGGGCCGCGTACCGGGGAGCTGTTTTTT.

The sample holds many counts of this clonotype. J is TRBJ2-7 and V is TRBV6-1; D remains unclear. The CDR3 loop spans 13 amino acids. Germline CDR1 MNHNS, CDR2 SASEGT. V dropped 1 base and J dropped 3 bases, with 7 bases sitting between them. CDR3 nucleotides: TGTGCCAGCAGTGAAGGGCCCCTCTACGAGCAGTACTTC. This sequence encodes CASSEGPLYEQYF.

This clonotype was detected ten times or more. Here the CDR3 reads CASSGVLGQSNQPQHF. CDR3 nucleotides: TGTGCCAGCAGCGGTGTGTTGGGACAAAGCAATCAGCCCCAGCATTTT. The chain has TRBV7-9 and TRBJ1-5; D may be TRBD1 (6 bases). CDR1 is SEHNR and CDR2 is FQNEAQ in the germline V gene (reference sequence). The V gene lost 5 bases and the J gene lost 1 base, with 15 bases spanning the gap. The CDR3 sequence is 16 residues long.

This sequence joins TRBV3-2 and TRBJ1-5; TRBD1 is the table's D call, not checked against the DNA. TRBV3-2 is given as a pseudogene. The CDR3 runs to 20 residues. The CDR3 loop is CASSPRDRPQTTKFNQPQHF. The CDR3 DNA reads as TGTGCCAGCAGCCCGAGGGACAGACCCCAGACAACTAAATTCAATCAGCCCCAGCATTTT.

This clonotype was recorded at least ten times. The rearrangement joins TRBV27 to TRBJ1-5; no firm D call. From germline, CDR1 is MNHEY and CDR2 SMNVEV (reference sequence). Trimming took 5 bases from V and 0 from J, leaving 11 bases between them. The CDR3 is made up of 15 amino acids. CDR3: CASSEHPYSNQPQHF. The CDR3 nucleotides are TGTGCCAGCAGTGAACATCCCTATAGCAATCAGCCCCAGCATTTT.

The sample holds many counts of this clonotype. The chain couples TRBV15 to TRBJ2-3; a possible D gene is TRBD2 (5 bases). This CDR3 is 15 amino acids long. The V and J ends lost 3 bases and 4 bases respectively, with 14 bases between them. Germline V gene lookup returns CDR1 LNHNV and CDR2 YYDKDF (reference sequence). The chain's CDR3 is CATSSPGERSDTQYF. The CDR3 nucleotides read TGTGCCACCAGCAGTCCCGGGGAACGTTCAGATACGCAGTATTTT.

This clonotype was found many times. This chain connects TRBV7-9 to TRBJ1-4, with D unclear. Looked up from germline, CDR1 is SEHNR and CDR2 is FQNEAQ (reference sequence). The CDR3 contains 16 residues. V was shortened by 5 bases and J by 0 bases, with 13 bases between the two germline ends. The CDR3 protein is CASSPGGFATNEKLFF. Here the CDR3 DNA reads TGTGCCAGCAGCCCCGGAGGGTTCGCAACTAATGAAAAACTGTTTTTT.

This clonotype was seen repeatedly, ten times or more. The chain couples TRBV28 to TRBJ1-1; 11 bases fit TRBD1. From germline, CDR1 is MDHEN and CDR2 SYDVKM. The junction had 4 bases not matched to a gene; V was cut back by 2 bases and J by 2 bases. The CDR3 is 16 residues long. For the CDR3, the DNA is TGTGCCAGCAGTTTAGGACAGGGGGCGTTAAACACTGAAGCTTTCTTT. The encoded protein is CASSLGQGALNTEAFF.

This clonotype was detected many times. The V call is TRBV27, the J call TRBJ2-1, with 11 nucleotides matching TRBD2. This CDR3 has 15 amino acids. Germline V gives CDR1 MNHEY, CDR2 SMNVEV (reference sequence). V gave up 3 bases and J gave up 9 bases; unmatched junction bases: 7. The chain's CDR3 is CASSLSLAGGGEQFF. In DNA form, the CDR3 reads TGTGCCAGCAGTTTGAGTCTAGCGGGGGGAGGTGAGCAGTTCTTC.